This TCR beta chain was identified in a study of human T cells and chemical hapten exposure. Time point specified: patch test 1, 2 weeks after DPC sensitization. Treatment in this sample: therapeutic diphenylcyclopropenone sensitization with weekly scalp DPC. Via MiXCR, TCRdb re-called the RACE reads, giving one row per CDR3 protein. Found here are fewer than 60,000 distinct CDR3 sequences, roughly 9.5% of them singletons; the top ten hold roughly 4.4%. V dropped 6 bases and J dropped 9 bases, with 11 bases sitting between them. CDR1 and CDR2 (germline): SQVTM, ANQGSEA. This CDR3 contains 10 residues.

Sequenced here: whole blood, sampled in connection with sensitization to the hapten diphenylcyclopropenone (DPC). The source of this sequence is a woman aged 50 to 60 with alopecia areata. Some clones in this sample may be carry-over from other donors' samples. The chain combines TRBV29-1 with TRBJ1-2, with D hard to call. The CDR3 nucleotides are TGCAGCGTGCGTGATTTTAGCTACACCTTC. It yields the protein CSVRDFSYTF.